This passage covers 20 T cell receptor beta chains from one sample sequenced in a study of T cell responses to AZD1222 COVID-19 vaccine. Profiling relied on immunoSEQ multiplex PCR, and the TCRdb table lists in-frame clones only, not all of them. The data show more than 30,000 clones, 80% to 95% seen once. The sequencing here drew on peripheral blood, taken on day 0 of AZD1222 vaccination. These receptors came from an adult in good health.

This chain joins TRBV19 and TRBJ1-6; TRBD1 agrees at 7 bases. From germline, CDR1 is LNHDA and CDR2 SQIVND (reference sequence). The CDR3 sequence is 17 residues long. Trimming took 9 bases from V and 9 from J; bases not matched to a gene: 20. The CDR3 sequence: CASSGTVEFFLGSPLHF. In DNA form, the CDR3 reads TGTGCCAGCTCCGGGACAGTTGAATTCTTTCTGGGTTCACCCCTCCACTTT.

The chain has TRBV18 and TRBJ2-3, with D possibly being TRBD1 or TRBD2 (6 bases each). The CDR3 has 15 residues. Germline values: CDR1 KGHSH, CDR2 LQKENI. V was shortened by 6 bases and J by 4 bases, with 17 bases between the two germline ends. The CDR3 DNA reads TGTGCCAGCTCCCGGCCGTTGGGGGGCTCAGATACGCAGTATTTT. Translating gives CASSRPLGGSDTQYF.

The V gene is TRBV11-2, the J gene TRBJ2-2; TRBD1 might be the D (7 bases). Germline V lookup: CDR1 SGHAT, CDR2 FQNNGV. The CDR3 is 13 residues long. Trimming took off 4 bases at V and 8 bases at J, with 11 bases between the two ends. In DNA form, the CDR3 reads TGTGCCAGCAGCTCGACAGGGAGGGGGGAGCTGTTTTTT. Amino acid sequence: CASSSTGRGELFF. The entire variable domain, with the rest obtained from reference TRBV11-2 and TRBJ2-2, is as follows: EAGVAQSPRYKIIEKRQSVAFWCNPISGHATLYWYQQILGQGPKLLIQFQNNGVVDDSQLPKDRFSAERLKGVDSTLKIQPAKLEDSAVYLCASSSTGRGELFFGEGSRLTVL.

The chain has TRBV12-3 or TRBV12-4 and TRBJ2-5; the D is unclear. The CDR3 is 13 amino acids. With 7 bases removed from V and 8 bases from J, the gap between germline ends came to 17 bases. For the CDR3, the DNA is TGTGCCAGCACCCTCTTAGACGGTGGAACCCAGTACTTC. Its translation: CASTLLDGGTQYF.

The chain recombines TRBV7-6 with TRBJ1-4; 7 bases match TRBD1. The germline V gene encodes CDR1 SGHVS and CDR2 FNYEAQ. Trimming removed 1 base from V and 8 bases from J; junction bases left unmatched: 4. This CDR3 contains 14 residues. The CDR3 bases are TGTGCCAGCAGCTTAGGAGGGGGCCGAGAAAAACTGTTTTTT. This codes for CASSLGGGREKLFF.

This rearrangement joins TRBV5-1 to TRBJ2-1; 7 bases fit TRBD2. Germline V CDR1 and CDR2: SGHRS, YFSETQ. The CDR3 totals 16 residues. V gave up 0 bases and J gave up 4 bases; unmatched junction bases: 7. The CDR3 DNA is TGCGCCAGCAGCTTGGTGGCTAGCGGAGGTTACAATGAGCAGTTCTTC. Protein: CASSLVASGGYNEQFF.

The J gene is TRBJ2-7, the V gene TRBV14; weak D call: TRBD2 (6 bases). This CDR3 spans 15 amino acids. The germline CDR1 and CDR2 sequences are SGHDN and FVKESK. Trimming took 0 bases from V and 1 from J, leaving 10 bases between them. CDR3 amino acids: CASSQDGRGSYEQYF. CDR3 sequence (DNA): TGTGCCAGCAGCCAAGATGGGCGGGGATCCTACGAGCAGTACTTC.

This clone was seen once. The chain is built from TRBV6-5 and TRBJ2-5; D possibly corresponds to TRBD1 (5 bases). The CDR3 contains 14 residues. Trimming removed 5 bases from V and 2 bases from J, with 12 bases in between. Germline lookup yields CDR1 MNHEY and CDR2 SVGAGI. The CDR3 nucleotides are TGTGCCAGCAGTCAACTCGACAGTCAAGAGACCCAGTACTTC. Its protein product is CASSQLDSQETQYF.

J is TRBJ1-1 and V is TRBV29-1; D not resolved. The CDR3 is 10 residues long. Trimming removed 7 bases from V and 0 bases from J, with 3 bases in between. Germline CDR1 SQVTM, CDR2 ANQGSEA. CDR3 bases: TGCAGCGCCTTGAACACTGAAGCTTTCTTT. This encodes CSALNTEAFF. The variable domain in full, completed from reference TRBV29-1 and TRBJ1-1, reads SAVISQKPSRDICQRGTSLTIQCQVDSQVTMMFWYRQQPGQSLTLIATANQGSEATYESGFVIDKFPISRPNLTFSTLTVSNMSPEDSSIYLCSALNTEAFFGQGTRLTVV.

This clone was seen a single time. The DNA of the CDR3 is TGTGCCAGCAGTGACCCTAGGACAGGGGGTAGAGCTTTCTTT. Amino acid sequence: CASSDPRTGGRAFF. The rearrangement links TRBV6-4 to TRBJ1-1, with 10 bases identical to TRBD1. Germline CDR1 is MRHNA and CDR2 is SNTAGT. The CDR3 runs to 14 residues. Trimming took 2 bases from V and 10 from J; bases not matched to a gene: 7.

The chain couples TRBV29-1 to TRBJ1-2; D not resolved. V dropped 6 bases and J dropped 8 bases, with 19 bases sitting between them. There are 13 residues in the CDR3. Germline CDR1 SQVTM, CDR2 ANQGSEA. The CDR3 coding sequence is TGCAGCGTCGGCGCGTGGGGAATAGGGGGCTACACCTTC. Translating it yields CSVGAWGIGGYTF.

The chain employs TRBV7-2 and TRBJ2-5; 8 bases align to TRBD1. The germline gives CDR1 SGHTA, CDR2 FQGNSA. V gave up 5 bases and J gave up 2 bases; unmatched junction bases: 4. There are 14 residues in the CDR3. Here the CDR3 DNA reads TGTGCCAGCAGCACTGGACAGGGTCAAGAGACCCAGTACTTC. Translated: CASSTGQGQETQYF. Complete variable domain (other parts from reference TRBV7-2 and TRBJ2-5): GAGVSQSPSNKVTEKGKDVELRCDPISGHTALYWYRQSLGQGLEFLIYFQGNSAPDKSGLPSDRFSAERTGGSVSTLTIQRTQQEDSAVYLCASSTGQGQETQYFGPGTRLLVL.

The chain couples TRBV6-5 to TRBJ1-5; D is possibly TRBD1 (6 bases). Trimming left V 6 bases short and J 3 bases short, with 15 bases between. From germline, CDR1 is MNHEY and CDR2 SVGAGI. The CDR3 sequence is 15 residues long. CDR3 amino acids: CASRGGAGLNQPQHF. CDR3 coding DNA: TGTGCCAGCAGAGGGGGGGCGGGGCTCAATCAGCCCCAGCATTTT.

V usage is TRBV12-3 or TRBV12-4 and J usage is TRBJ1-5; D not resolved. The germline V and J ends were trimmed by 7 bases and 5 bases, with 6 bases remaining between them. The CDR3 contains 11 residues. CDR3 protein: CASTGDQPQHF. As DNA, the CDR3 is TGTGCCAGCACAGGAGATCAGCCCCAGCATTTT.

V gene TRBV6-1 combines with J gene TRBJ2-7; no definite D call. Germline loops: CDR1 MNHNS, CDR2 SASEGT. Trimming left V 6 bases short and J 6 bases short, with 18 bases between. The CDR3 loop spans 14 amino acids. CDR3 sequence: CASRQPRVPSEQYF. The CDR3 DNA sequence: TGTGCCAGCAGACAGCCTCGAGTACCTAGCGAGCAGTACTTC.

The chain employs TRBV20-1 and TRBJ1-1, with D maybe TRBD1 (5 bases). Per germline, CDR1 DFQATT and CDR2 SNEGSKA (reference sequence). The CDR3 loop spans 15 amino acids. V was shortened by 3 bases and J by 13 bases, with 27 bases between the two germline ends. CDR3 in DNA: TGCAGTGCTAGTTCACCAAGGGGCGGCCACTTAAAGAGTTTCTTT. Translation gives CSASSPRGGHLKSFF.

This clone has only one observation. The J gene is TRBJ1-1, the V gene TRBV7-9, with 8 bases identical to TRBD1. The CDR3 is 15 residues long. Germline CDR1 and CDR2: SEHNR and FQNEAQ (reference sequence). The V gene end was trimmed by 5 bases and the J gene end by 2 bases; junction bases not matched to a gene: 7. CDR3 sequence: CASSRMDRVNTEAFF. The CDR3 DNA is TGTGCCAGCAGCCGAATGGACAGGGTCAACACTGAAGCTTTCTTT.

V gene TRBV10-2 combines with J gene TRBJ1-2, with 9 bases aligning to TRBD1. After removal of 2 bases from V and 7 bases from J, the junction contained 8 bases not matched to a gene. The germline V gene encodes CDR1 WSHSY and CDR2 SAAADI. The CDR3 loop spans 15 amino acids. Here the CDR3 reads CASSETGGGLFGYTF. The CDR3 region has the DNA TGCGCCAGCAGTGAGACAGGGGGCGGTCTGTTTGGCTACACCTTC.

The chain uses TRBV19 and TRBJ2-4, with a tentative D call TRBD1 (6 bases). The germline gives CDR1 LNHDA, CDR2 SQIVND (reference sequence). The CDR3 is made up of 14 amino acids. Deletions cut 1 base from V and 3 bases from J, with 7 bases between. CDR3 sequence: CASSIVGGKNIQYF. The DNA of the CDR3 is TGTGCCAGTAGTATAGTAGGGGGCAAAAACATTCAGTACTTC.

The J gene is TRBJ1-2, the V gene TRBV6-5; weak D call: TRBD1 (5 bases). The CDR3 loop spans 12 amino acids. The germline gives CDR1 MNHEY, CDR2 SVGAGI. Between the trimmed V and J ends, which lost 7 bases and 7 bases, there was a span of 13 bases. In DNA form, the CDR3 reads TGTGCCAGCAACCGGCGGGGGGGTGGCTACACCTTC. Its protein is CASNRRGGGYTF.